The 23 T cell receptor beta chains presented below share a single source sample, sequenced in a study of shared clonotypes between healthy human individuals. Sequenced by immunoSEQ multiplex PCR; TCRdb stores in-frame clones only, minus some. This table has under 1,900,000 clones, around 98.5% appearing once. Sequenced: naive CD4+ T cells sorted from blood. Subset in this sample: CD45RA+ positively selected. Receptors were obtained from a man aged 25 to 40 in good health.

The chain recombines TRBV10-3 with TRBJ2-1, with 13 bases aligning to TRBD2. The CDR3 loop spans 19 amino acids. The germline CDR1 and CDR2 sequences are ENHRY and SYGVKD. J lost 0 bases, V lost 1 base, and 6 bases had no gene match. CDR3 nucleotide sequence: TGTGCCATCAGTGAGTTGGGACTAGCGGGATCGCGCTCCTACAATGAGCAGTTCTTC. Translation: CAISELGLAGSRSYNEQFF.

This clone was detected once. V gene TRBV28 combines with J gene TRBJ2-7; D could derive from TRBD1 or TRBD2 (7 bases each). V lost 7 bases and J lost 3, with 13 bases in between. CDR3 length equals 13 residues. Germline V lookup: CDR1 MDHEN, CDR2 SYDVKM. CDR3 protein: CASIQGGYYEQYF. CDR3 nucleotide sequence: TGTGCCAGCATCCAGGGGGGGTACTACGAGCAGTACTTC. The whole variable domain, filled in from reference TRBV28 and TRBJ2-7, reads DVKVTQSSRYLVKRTGEKVFLECVQDMDHENMFWYRQDPGLGLRLIYFSYDVKMKEKGDIPEGYSVSREKKERFSLILESASTNQTSMYLCASIQGGYYEQYFGPGTRLTVT.

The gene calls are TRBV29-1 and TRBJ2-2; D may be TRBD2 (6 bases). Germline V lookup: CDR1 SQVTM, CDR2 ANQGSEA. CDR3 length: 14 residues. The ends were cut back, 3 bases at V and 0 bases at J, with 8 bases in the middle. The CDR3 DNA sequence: TGCAGCGTTGAGCGCGGGGCGAACACCGGGGAGCTGTTTTTT. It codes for CSVERGANTGELFF.

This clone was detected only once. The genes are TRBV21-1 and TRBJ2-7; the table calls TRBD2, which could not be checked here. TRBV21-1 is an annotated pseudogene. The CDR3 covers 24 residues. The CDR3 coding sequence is TGTGCCAGCAGCAACGGTCGACAAGAACCTAAGTGGCGTCTAGCGGGAGTCCAGGTTTGCGAGCAGTACTTC. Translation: CASSNGRQEPKWRLAGVQVCEQYF.

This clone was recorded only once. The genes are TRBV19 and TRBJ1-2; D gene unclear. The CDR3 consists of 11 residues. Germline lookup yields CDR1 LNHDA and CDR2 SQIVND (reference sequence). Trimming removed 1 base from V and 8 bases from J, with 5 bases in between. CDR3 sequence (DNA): TGTGCCAGTAGTATAGGGGTCGGCTACACCTTC. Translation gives CASSIGVGYTF. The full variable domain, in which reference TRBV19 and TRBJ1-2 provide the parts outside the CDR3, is DGGITQSPKYLFRKEGQNVTLSCEQNLNHDAMYWYRQDPGQGLRLIYYSQIVNDFQKGDIAEGYSVSREKKESFPLTVTSAQKNPTAFYLCASSIGVGYTFGSGTRLTVV.

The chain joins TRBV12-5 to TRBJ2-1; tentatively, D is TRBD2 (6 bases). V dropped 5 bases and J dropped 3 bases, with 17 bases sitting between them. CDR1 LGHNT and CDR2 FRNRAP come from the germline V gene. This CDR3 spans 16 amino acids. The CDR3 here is CASGLGTPGGYNEQFF. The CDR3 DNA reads TGTGCTAGTGGTCTCGGGACTCCTGGGGGCTACAATGAGCAGTTCTTC.

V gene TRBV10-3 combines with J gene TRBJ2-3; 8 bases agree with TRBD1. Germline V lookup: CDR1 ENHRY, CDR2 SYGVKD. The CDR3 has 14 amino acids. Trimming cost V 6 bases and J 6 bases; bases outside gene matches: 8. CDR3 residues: CAIRGQASADTQYF. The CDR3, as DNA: TGTGCCATCAGGGGACAGGCTTCGGCGGATACGCAGTATTTT.

The CDR3 is CASSANQGGNQPQHF. In nucleotides, the CDR3 is TGTGCCAGTAGTGCCAACCAGGGGGGCAATCAGCCCCAGCATTTT. The rearrangement uses TRBV19 and TRBJ1-5, with 7 positions matching TRBD1. The CDR3 consists of 15 residues. CDR1 is LNHDA, CDR2 SQIVND, per germline (reference sequence). Trimming removed 5 bases from V and 2 bases from J; junction bases left unmatched: 6.

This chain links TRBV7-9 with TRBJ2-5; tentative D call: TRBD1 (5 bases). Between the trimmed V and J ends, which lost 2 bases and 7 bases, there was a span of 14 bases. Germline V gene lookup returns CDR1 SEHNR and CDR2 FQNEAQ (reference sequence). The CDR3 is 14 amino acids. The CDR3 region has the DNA TGTGCCAGCAGCTTACTCAGGACACGGGCGACCCAGTACTTC. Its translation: CASSLLRTRATQYF.

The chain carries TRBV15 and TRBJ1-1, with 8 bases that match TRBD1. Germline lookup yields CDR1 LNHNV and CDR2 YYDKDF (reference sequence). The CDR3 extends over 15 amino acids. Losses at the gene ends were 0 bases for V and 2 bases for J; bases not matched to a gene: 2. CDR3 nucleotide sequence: TGTGCCACCAGCAGAGATCAGGGGGCAAACACTGAAGCTTTCTTT. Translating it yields CATSRDQGANTEAFF.

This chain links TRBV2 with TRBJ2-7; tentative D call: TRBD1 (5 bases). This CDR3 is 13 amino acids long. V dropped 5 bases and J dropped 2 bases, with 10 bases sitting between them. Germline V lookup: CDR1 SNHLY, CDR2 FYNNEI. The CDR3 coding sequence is TGTGCCAGCAGTATACAGGTAACCTACGAGCAGTACTTC. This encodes CASSIQVTYEQYF. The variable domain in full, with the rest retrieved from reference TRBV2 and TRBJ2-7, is EPEVTQTPSHQVTQMGQEVILRCVPISNHLYFYWYRQILGQKVEFLVSFYNNEISEKSEIFDDQFSVERPDGSNFTLKIRSTKLEDSAMYFCASSIQVTYEQYFGPGTRLTVT.

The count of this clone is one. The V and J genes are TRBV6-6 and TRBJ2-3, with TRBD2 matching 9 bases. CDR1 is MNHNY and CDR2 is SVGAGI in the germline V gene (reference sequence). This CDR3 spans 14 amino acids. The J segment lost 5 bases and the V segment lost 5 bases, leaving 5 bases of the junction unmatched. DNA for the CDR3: TGTGCCAGCAGTGTTAGCGGGAGCGGAGATACGCAGTATTTT. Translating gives CASSVSGSGDTQYF.

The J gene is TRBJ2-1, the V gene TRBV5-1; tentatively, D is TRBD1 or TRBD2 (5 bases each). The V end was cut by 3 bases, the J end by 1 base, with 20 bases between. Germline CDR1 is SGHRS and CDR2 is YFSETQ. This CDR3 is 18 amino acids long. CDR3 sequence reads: CASSSPGRAYQSYNEQFF. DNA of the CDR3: TGCGCCAGCAGCTCCCCAGGGCGGGCCTACCAATCCTACAATGAGCAGTTCTTC.

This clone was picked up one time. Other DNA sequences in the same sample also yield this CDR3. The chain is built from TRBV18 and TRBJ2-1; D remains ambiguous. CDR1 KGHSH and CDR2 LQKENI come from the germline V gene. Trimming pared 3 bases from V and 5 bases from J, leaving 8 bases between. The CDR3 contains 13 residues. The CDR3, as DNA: TGTGCCAGCTCACCCCTCGTTAACAATGAGCAGTTCTTC. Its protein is CASSPLVNNEQFF.

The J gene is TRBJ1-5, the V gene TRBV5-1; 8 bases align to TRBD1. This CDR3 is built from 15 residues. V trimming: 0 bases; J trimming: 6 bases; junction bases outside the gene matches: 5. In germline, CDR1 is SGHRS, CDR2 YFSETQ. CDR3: CASSLDTGGGQPQHF. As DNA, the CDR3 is TGCGCCAGCAGCTTGGATACAGGGGGTGGTCAGCCCCAGCATTTT.

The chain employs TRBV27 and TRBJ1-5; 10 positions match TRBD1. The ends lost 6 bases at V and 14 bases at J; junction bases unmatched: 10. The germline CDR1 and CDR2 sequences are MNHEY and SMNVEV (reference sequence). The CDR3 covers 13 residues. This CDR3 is CASSSTGTGVKHF. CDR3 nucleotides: TGTGCCAGCAGCTCAACCGGGACAGGGGTGAAGCATTTT.

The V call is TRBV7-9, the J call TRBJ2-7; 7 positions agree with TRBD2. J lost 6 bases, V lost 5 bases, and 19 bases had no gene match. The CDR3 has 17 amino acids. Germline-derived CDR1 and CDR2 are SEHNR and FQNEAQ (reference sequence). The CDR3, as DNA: TGTGCCAGCAGCCCATCCCTGAAGGGAGGGCCCTTCCGCGAGCAGTACTTC. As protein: CASSPSLKGGPFREQYF.

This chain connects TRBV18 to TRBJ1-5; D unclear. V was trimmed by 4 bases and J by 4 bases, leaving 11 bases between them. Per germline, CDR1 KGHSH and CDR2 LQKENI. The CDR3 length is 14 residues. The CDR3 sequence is CASSLTRGNQPQHF. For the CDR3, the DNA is TGTGCCAGCTCACTAACAAGAGGGAATCAGCCCCAGCATTTT.

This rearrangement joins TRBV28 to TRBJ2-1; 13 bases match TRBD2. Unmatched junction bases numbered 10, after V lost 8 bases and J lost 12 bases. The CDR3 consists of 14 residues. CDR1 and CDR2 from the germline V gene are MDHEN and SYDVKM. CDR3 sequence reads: CASCLPGLAGRQFF. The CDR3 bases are TGTGCCAGCTGCTTACCGGGACTAGCGGGAAGGCAGTTCTTC.

The CDR3 here is CASSSVRYEQYF. The CDR3 bases are TGTGCCAGCAGCTCAGTTCGCTACGAGCAGTACTTC. The V call is TRBV7-2, the J call TRBJ2-7; D not resolved. V shed 4 bases and J shed 3 bases, with 7 bases lying between them. There are 12 residues in the CDR3. Germline V gene sequence: CDR1 SGHTA, CDR2 FQGNSA.

In DNA, the CDR3 is TGTGCCAGCAGCCGGGACAGGGGTATAGAGACCCAGTACTTC. Protein sequence: CASSRDRGIETQYF. This chain joins TRBV7-6 and TRBJ2-5; 10 bases agree with TRBD1. Germline V CDR1 and CDR2: SGHVS, FNYEAQ. The CDR3 spans 14 residues. J gave up 4 bases and V 5 bases, and 4 bases lay outside the gene matches. Full variable domain (rest looked up from reference TRBV7-6 and TRBJ2-5): GAGVSQSPRYKVTKRGQDVALRCDPISGHVSLYWYRQALGQGPEFLTYFNYEAQQDKSGLPNDRFSAERPEGSISTLTIQRTEQRDSAMYRCASSRDRGIETQYFGPGTRLLVL.

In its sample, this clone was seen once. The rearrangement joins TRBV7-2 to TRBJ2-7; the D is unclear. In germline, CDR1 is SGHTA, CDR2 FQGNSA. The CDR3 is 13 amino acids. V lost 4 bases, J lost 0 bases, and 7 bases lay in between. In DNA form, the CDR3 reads TGTGCCAGCAGCTCGCTTAGCTCCTACGAGCAGTACTTC. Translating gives CASSSLSSYEQYF.

CDR3 DNA: TGTGCCATCAGCCCGACTAGCAGGGATGAGCAGTTCTTC. Its translation is CAISPTSRDEQFF. V is TRBV10-3 and J is TRBJ2-1; 7 bases are a match to TRBD2. The germline CDR1 and CDR2 sequences are ENHRY and SYGVKD. V was pared by 6 bases and J by 8 bases, with 7 bases of the junction left unmatched. This CDR3 contains 13 residues.